These T cell receptor beta chains were read from a single sample in a study of PD-1 blockade in mismatch repair-deficient tumors. Assay: immunoSEQ multiplex PCR; the TCRdb copy retains only in-frame clones and omits some. The sample yields around 62,000 clones, around 73% seen once. Specimen: peripheral blood, collected 2 weeks after starting pembrolizumab. The receptor set was obtained from an adult with mismatch repair-deficient cancer. Both conserved end residues are part of each CDR3. Where a row states a size, it is once, few, many or the class of an expanded clone; other rows omit it.

>NA|TRBV9|TRBJ2-1
CASSVGTSDSYNEQFF
>once|TRBV30|TRBJ1-2
CACLYAAGQGYTF
>NA|TRBV2|TRBJ2-2
CASNPEGGAGELFF
>NA|TRBV25-1|TRBJ1-3
CAVEGNTIYF
>NA|TRBV7-9|TRBJ2-1
CASIIPGGEQFF
>NA|TRBV30|TRBJ1-5
CAWSPGTVSQPQHF
>once|TRBV11-2|TRBJ1-2
CASSSTGDQGYTF
>NA|TRBV30|TRBJ2-7
CAWRVSYEQYF
>NA|TRBV6-5|TRBJ1-5
CASSSGQISQPQHF
>NA|TRBV5-8|TRBJ2-2
CASSLGREKTGELFF